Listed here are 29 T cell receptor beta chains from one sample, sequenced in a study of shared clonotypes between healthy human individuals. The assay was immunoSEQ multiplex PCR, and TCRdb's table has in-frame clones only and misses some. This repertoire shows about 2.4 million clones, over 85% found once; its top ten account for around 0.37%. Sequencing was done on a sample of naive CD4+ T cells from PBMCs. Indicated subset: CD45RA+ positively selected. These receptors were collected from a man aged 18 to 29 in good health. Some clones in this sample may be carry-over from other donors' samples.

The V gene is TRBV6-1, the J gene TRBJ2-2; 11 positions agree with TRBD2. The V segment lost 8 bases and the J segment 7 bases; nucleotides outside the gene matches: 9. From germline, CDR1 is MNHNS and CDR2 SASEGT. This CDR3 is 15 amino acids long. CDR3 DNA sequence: TGTGCCAGCCCCAGACTAGCGGGACTGGGCGGGGAGCTGTTTTTT. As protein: CASPRLAGLGGELFF.

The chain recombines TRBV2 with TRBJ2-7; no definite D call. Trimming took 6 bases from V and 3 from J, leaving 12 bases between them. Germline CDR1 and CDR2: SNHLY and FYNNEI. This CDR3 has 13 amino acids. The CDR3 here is CASSNRGDYEQYF. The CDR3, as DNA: TGTGCCAGCAGCAACCGAGGAGACTACGAGCAGTACTTC.

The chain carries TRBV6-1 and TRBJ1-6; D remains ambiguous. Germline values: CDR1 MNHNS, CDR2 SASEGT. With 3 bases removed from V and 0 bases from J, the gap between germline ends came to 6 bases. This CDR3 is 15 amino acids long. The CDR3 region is CASSEISSYNSPLHF. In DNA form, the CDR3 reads TGTGCCAGCAGTGAGATCAGCTCCTATAATTCACCCCTCCACTTT.

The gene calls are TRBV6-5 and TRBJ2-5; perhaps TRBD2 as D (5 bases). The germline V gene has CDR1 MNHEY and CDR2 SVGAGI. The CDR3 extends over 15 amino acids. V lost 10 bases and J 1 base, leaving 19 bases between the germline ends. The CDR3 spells CATGLLKTSQETQYF. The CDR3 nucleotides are TGTGCCACCGGACTTCTCAAGACGTCCCAAGAGACCCAGTACTTC.

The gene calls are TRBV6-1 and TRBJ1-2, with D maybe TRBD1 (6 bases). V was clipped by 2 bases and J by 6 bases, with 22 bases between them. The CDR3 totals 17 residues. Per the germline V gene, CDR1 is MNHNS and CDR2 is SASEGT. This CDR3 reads CASSERWAYRQAHGYTF. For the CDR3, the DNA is TGTGCCAGCAGTGAAAGGTGGGCATATAGACAGGCTCATGGCTACACCTTC.

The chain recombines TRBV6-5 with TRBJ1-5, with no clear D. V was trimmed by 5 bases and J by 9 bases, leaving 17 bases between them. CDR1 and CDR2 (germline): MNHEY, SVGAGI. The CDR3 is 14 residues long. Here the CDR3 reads CASSPLTDRGPQHF. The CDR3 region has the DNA TGTGCCAGCAGTCCCCTGACCGACCGCGGGCCCCAGCATTTT.

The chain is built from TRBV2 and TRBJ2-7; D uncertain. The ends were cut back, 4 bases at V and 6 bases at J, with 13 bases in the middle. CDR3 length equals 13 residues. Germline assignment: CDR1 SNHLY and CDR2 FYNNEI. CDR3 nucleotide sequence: TGTGCCAGCAGTGTCTCATTTTCCGGCGAGCAGTACTTC. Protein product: CASSVSFSGEQYF.

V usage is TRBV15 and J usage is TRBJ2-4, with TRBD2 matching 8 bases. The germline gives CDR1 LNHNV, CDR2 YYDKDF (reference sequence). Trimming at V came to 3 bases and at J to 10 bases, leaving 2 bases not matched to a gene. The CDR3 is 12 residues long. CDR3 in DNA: TGTGCCACCAGCAGCACGGGAGGGATTCAGTACTTC. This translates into CATSSTGGIQYF.

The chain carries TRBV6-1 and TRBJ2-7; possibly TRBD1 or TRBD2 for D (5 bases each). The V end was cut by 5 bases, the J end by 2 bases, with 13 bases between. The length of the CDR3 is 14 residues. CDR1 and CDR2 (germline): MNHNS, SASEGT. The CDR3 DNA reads TGTGCCAGCAGTCGGGGCAAAGGCACCTACGAGCAGTACTTC. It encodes CASSRGKGTYEQYF.

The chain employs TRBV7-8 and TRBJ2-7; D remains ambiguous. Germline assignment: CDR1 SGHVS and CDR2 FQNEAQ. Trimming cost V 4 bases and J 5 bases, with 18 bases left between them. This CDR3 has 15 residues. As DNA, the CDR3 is TGTGCCAGCAGCTCCTCCACTTCTTCCTATGACGAGCAGTACTTC. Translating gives CASSSSTSSYDEQYF. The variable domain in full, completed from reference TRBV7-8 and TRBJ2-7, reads GAGVSQSPRYKVAKRGQDVALRCDPISGHVSLFWYQQALGQGPEFLTYFQNEAQLDKSGLPSDRFFAERPEGSVSTLKIQRTQQEDSAVYLCASSSSTSSYDEQYFGPGTRLTVT.

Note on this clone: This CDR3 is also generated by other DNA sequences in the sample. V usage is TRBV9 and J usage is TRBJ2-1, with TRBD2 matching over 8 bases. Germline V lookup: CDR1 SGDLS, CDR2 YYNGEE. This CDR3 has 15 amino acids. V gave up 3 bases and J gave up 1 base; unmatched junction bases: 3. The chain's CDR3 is CASSAASGSYNEQFF. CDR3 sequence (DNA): TGTGCCAGCAGCGCAGCTAGCGGGTCCTACAATGAGCAGTTCTTC.

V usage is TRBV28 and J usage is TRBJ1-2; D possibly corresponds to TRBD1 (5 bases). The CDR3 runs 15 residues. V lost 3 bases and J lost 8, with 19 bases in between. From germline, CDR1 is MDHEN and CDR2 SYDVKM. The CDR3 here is CASSLGGTPRSGYTF. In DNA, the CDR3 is TGTGCCAGCAGTTTGGGCGGGACGCCAAGGTCCGGCTACACCTTC.

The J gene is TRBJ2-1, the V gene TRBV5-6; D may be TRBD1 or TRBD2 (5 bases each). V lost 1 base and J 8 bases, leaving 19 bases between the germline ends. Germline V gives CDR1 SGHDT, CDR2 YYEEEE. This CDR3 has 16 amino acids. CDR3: CASSLWAGTASHEQFF. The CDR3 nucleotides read TGTGCCAGCAGCTTGTGGGCAGGGACCGCTTCCCATGAGCAGTTCTTC.

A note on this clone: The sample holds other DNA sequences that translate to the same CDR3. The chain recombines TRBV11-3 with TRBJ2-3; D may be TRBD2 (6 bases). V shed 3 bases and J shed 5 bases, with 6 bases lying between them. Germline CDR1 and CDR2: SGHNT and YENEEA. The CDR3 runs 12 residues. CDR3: CASSLGGDTQYF. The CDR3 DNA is TGTGCCAGCAGCTTGGGGGGAGATACGCAGTATTTT. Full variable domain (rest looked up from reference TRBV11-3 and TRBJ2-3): EAGVVQSPRYKIIEKKQPVAFWCNPISGHNTLYWYLQNLGQGPELLIRYENEEAVDDSQLPKDRFSAERLKGVDSTLKIQPAELGDSAVYLCASSLGGDTQYFGPGTRLTVL.

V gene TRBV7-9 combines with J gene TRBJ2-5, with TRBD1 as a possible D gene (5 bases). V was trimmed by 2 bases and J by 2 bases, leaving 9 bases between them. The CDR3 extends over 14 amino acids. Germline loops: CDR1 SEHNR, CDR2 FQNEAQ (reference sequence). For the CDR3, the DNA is TGTGCCAGCAGCTTATTGACAGAGCAAGAGACCCAGTACTTC. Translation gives CASSLLTEQETQYF.

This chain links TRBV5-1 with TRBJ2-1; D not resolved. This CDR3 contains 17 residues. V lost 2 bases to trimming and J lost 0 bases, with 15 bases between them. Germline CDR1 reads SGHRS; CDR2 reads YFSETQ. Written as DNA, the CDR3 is TGCGCCAGCAGCTTAGAATCTGGATATAGCTCCTACAATGAGCAGTTCTTC. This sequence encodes CASSLESGYSSYNEQFF.

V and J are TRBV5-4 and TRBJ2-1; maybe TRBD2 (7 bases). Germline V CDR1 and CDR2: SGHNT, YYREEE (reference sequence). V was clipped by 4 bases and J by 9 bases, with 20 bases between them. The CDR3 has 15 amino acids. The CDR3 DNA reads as TGTGCCAGCAGCGGGGAGGGGGGGACCTTCGTTGAGCAGTTCTTC. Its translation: CASSGEGGTFVEQFF.

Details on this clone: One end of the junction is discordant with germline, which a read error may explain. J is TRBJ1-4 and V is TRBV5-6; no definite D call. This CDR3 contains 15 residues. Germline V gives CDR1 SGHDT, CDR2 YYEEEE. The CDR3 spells CVSSFNPPGKAKLFF. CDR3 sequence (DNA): TGTGTCAGCAGCTTTAACCCCCCGGGGAAAGCGAAACTGTTTTTT. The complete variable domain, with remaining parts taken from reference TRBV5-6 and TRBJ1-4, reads DAGVTQSPTHLIKTRGQQVTLRCSPKSGHDTVSWYQQALGQGPQFIFQYYEEEERQRGNFPDRFSGHQFPNYSSELNVNALLLGDSALYLCVSSFNPPGKAKLFFGSGTQLSVL.

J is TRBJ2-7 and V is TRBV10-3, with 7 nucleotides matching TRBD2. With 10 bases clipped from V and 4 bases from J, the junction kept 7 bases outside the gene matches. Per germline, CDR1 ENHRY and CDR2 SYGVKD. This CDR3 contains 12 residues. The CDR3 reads CATRGGLYEQYF. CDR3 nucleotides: TGTGCCACCCGGGGAGGGTTGTACGAGCAGTACTTC.

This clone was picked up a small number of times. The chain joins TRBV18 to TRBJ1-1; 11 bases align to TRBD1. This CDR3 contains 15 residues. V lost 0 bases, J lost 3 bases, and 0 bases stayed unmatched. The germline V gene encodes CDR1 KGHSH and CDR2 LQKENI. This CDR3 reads CASSPPGQGDTEAFF. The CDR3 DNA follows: TGTGCCAGCTCACCACCGGGACAGGGGGACACTGAAGCTTTCTTT.

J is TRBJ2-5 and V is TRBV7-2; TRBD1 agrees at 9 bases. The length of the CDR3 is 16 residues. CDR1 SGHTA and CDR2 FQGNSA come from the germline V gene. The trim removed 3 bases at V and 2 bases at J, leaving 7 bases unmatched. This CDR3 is CASSFPGTGWQETQYF. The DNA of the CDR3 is TGTGCCAGCAGCTTCCCCGGGACAGGGTGGCAAGAGACCCAGTACTTC. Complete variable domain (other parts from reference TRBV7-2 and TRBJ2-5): GAGVSQSPSNKVTEKGKDVELRCDPISGHTALYWYRQSLGQGLEFLIYFQGNSAPDKSGLPSDRFSAERTGGSVSTLTIQRTQQEDSAVYLCASSFPGTGWQETQYFGPGTRLLVL.

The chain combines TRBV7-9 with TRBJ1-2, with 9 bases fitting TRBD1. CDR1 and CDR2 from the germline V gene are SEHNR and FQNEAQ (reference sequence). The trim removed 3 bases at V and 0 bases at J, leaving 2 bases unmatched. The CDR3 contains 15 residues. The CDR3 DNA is TGTGCCAGCAGCTTGGACAGGGGCACTAACTATGGCTACACCTTC. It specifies CASSLDRGTNYGYTF. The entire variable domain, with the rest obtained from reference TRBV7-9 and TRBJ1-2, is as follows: DTGVSQNPRHKITKRGQNVTFRCDPISEHNRLYWYRQTLGQGPEFLTYFQNEAQLEKSRLLSDRFSAERPKGSFSTLEIQRTEQGDSAMYLCASSLDRGTNYGYTFGSGTRLTVV.

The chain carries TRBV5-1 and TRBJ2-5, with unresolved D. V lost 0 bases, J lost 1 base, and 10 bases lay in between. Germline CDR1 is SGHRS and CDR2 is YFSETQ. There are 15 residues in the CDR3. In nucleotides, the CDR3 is TGCGCCAGCAGCTTGGTTGAGAACCGCCAAGAGACCCAGTACTTC. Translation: CASSLVENRQETQYF.

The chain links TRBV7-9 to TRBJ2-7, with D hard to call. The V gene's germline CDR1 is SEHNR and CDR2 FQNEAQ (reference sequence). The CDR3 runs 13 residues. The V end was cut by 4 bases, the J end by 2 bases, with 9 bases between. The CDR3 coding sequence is TGTGCCAGCAGCTACGCCGGCCCCTACGAGCAGTACTTC. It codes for CASSYAGPYEQYF.

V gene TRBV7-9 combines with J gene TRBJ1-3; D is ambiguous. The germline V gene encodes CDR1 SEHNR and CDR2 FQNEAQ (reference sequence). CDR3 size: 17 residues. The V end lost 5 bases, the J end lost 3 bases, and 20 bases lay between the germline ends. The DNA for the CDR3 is TGTGCCAGCAGCCCCCGTTCTTTTAGGTCGCTTGGAAACACCATATATTTT. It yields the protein CASSPRSFRSLGNTIYF.

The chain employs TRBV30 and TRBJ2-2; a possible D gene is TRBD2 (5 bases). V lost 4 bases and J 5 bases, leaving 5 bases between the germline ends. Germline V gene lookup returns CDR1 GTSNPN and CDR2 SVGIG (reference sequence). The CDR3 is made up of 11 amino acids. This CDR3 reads CAWTGTGELFF. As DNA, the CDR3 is TGTGCCTGGACGGGGACCGGGGAGCTGTTTTTT.

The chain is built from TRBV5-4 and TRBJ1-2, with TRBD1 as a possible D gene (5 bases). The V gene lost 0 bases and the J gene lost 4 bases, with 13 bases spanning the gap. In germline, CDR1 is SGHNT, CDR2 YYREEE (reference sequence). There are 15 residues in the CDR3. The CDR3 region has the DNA TGTGCCAGCAGCTTGGGGCAGGGATTGATCTATGGCTACACCTTC. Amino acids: CASSLGQGLIYGYTF. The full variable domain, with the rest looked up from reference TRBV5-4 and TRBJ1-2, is ETGVTQSPTHLIKTRGQQVTLRCSSQSGHNTVSWYQQALGQGPQFIFQYYREEENGRGNFPPRFSGLQFPNYSSELNVNALELDDSALYLCASSLGQGLIYGYTFGSGTRLTVV.

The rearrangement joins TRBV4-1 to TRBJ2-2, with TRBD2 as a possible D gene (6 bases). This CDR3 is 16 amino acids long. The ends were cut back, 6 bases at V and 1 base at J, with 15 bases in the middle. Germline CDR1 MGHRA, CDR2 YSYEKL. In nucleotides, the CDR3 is TGCGCCAGCAGACCAGGGACTGGATGGAACACCGGGGAGCTGTTTTTT. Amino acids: CASRPGTGWNTGELFF.

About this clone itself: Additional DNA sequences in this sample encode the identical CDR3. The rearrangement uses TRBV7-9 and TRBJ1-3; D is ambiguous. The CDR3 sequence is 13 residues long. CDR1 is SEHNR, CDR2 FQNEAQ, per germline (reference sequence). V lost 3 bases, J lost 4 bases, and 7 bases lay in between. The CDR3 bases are TGTGCCAGCAGCTTGGTAGGCGGAAACACCATATATTTT. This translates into CASSLVGGNTIYF.